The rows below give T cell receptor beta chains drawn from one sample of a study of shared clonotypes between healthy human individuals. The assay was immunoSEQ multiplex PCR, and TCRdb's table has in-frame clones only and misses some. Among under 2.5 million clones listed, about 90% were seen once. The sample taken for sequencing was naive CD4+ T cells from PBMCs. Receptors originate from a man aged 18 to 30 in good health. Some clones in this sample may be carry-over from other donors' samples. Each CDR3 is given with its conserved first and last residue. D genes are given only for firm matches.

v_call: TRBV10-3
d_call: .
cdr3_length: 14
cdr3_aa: CAIRDPRGYTEAFF

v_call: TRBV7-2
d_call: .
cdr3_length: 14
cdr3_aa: CASSLGARSYEQYF

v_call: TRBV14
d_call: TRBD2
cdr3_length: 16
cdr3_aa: CASSPLSSGRTTEQFF

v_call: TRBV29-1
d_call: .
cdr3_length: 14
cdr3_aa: CSVVDRPANYGYTF

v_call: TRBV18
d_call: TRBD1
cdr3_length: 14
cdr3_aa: CASSSDRVVDEQYF

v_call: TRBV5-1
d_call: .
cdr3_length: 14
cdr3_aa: CASRRSVQTDEQYF

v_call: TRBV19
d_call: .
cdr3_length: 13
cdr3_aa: CASKHNSGNTIYF

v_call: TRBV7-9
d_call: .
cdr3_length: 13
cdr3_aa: CASSYQENQPQHF

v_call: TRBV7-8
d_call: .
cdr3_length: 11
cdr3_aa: CASSLVNEQYF

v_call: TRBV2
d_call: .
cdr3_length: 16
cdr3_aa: CASSMSTYRNTGELFF

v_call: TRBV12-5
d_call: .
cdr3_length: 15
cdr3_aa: CASGLGLEFTDTQYF

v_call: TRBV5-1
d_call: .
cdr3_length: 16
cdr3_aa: CASSLGGPGTPGELFF

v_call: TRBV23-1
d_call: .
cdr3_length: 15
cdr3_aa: CASSQSYAGCSGQYF

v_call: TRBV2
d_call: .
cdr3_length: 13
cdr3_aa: CALQGAIWETQYF

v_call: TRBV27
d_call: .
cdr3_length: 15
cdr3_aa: CASRGVGTHAYEQYF

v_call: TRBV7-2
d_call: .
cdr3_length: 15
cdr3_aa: CASSLVSASTDTQYF

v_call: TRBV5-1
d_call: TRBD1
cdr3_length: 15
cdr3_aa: CASSLVTGGPYEQYF

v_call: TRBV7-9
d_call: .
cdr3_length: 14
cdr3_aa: CASSSSVRSGAQYF

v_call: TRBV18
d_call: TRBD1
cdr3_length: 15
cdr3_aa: CASSPGTGTTGELFF

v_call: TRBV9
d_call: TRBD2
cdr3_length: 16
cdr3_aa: CASSVAPGGRIDTQYF

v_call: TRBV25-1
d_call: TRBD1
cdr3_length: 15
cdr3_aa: CASRERTGFGETQYF

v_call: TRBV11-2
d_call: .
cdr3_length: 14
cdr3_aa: CASSLEWGVYEQYF

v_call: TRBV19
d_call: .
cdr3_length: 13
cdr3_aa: CASSIDQGSGYTF

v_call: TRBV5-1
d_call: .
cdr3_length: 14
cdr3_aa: CASRYTGNQETQYF

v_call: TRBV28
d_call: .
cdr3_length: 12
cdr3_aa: CASSFSQGGYTF

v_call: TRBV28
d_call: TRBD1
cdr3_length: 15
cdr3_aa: CASSLRDRATYEQYF

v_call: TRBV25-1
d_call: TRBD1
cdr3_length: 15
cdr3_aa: CASSDTQGAKYEQYF

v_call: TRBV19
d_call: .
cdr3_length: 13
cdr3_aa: CASSVPPYLEQFF

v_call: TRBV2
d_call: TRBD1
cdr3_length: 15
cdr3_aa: CASSLRTGGGDEQYF

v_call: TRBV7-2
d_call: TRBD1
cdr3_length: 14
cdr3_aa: CASSLFTGEYEQYF

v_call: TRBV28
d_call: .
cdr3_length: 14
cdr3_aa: CASSTRRTVGELFF

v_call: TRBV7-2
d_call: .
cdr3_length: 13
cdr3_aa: CASSRDGNSPLHF

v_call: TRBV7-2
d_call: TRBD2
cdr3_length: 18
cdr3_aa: CASSPSTWTSGRAYEQYF